One sample yielded the 2 T cell receptor beta chains listed below, sequenced in a study of shared clonotypes between healthy human individuals. The data were produced by immunoSEQ multiplex PCR, yet TCRdb's version contains in-frame clones alone and is incomplete. The sample lists 490,000 or so clones, over 65% occurring once. Sequencing used PBMCs. These receptors were obtained from a woman in her forties in good health. Some clones in this sample may be carry-over from other donors' samples.

V gene TRBV23-1 combines with J gene TRBJ2-7; D remains ambiguous. TRBV23-1 is labeled an ORF, and its function is uncertain. Trimming removed 6 bases at V and 5 bases at J, with 20 bases between. There are 15 residues in the CDR3. CDR3 nucleotide sequence: TGCGCCAGCAGCCCCAATCCCCGTCGAAGTAACGAGCAGTACTTC. Encoded protein: CASSPNPRRSNEQYF.

This clone was counted only a few times. The J gene is TRBJ1-3, the V gene TRBV5-1; D remains ambiguous. Trimming removed 3 bases from V and 0 bases from J, with 13 bases in between. The V gene's germline CDR1 is SGHRS and CDR2 YFSETQ. The CDR3 is 16 amino acids. The CDR3 region is CASSSEVPSSGNTIYF. The DNA for the CDR3 is TGCGCCAGCAGCTCTGAGGTACCAAGCTCTGGAAACACCATATATTTT.